This T cell receptor beta chain stems from a study of shared clonotypes between healthy human individuals. Across the study: Contributing individuals were two females and a few males aged 18 to 49.

Concerning this clone: Its antigen is as yet unknown.

Study results and caveats: Enrolling few donors narrowed the genetic and exposure-history diversity that was represented.

The CDR3 is 14 residues long. V dropped 2 bases and J dropped 3 bases, with 11 bases sitting between them. Germline-derived CDR1 and CDR2 are SGHDT and YYEEEE. The data were produced by immunoSEQ multiplex PCR, yet TCRdb's version contains in-frame clones alone and is incomplete. The table has just under 350,000 clones, 73% seen once. The sample comprised memory CD4+ T cells sorted from blood. Subset described: CD45RA-negative fraction. The sequence was collected from a man aged 30 to 45 in good health. The rearrangement joins TRBV5-6 to TRBJ1-1; a possible D gene is TRBD1 (6 bases). CDR3 residues: CASSFQGRDTEAFF. As DNA, the CDR3 is TGTGCCAGCAGCTTTCAGGGGCGCGACACTGAAGCTTTCTTT.